The clone carrying this TCR beta chain was seen a single time. As yet, its antigen is unknown. These data come from a study of CD8 T cells in ankylosing spondylitis. General study results and limits: The clones that were linked to disease were reported to be significantly enriched in matched synovial fluid samples from ankylosing spondylitis patients. One TCR beta motif, made up of several highly homologous variants, appeared characteristic of ankylosing spondylitis blood. Clones linked to the disease showed a CD8+ phenotype. They occurred at relatively low frequencies in peripheral blood. Reports of some motif variants in reactive arthritis synovial fluid and blood predate this one.

Trimming cost V 2 bases and J 1 base, with 14 bases left between them. The germline V gene has CDR1 MNHEY and CDR2 SVGEGT. The CDR3 runs 16 residues. TCR beta libraries were made by quantitative 5'-RACE with molecular barcodes. TCRdb re-called the 5' RACE reads with MiXCR, one entry per CDR3 protein. The profile shows roughly 670,000 distinct CDR3 sequences, roughly 20% of them singletons. What was sequenced was blood, either unsorted or a sorted T cell fraction (not recorded which). This sequence joins TRBV6-2 or TRBV6-3 and TRBJ1-1; TRBD1 is a possible D gene (6 bases). This receptor was taken from a male donor with ankylosing spondylitis. In DNA, the CDR3 is TGTGCCAGCAGTTACGGGGGGGGGCTATCGAACACTGAAGCTTTCTTT. Translated: CASSYGGGLSNTEAFF.